The rows below give T cell receptor beta chains drawn from one sample of a study of blood T cell repertoires in COVID-19. This table comes from immunoSEQ multiplex PCR, and its TCRdb copy is limited to in-frame clones, with some not included. Among a few hundred thousand clones listed, approximately 88% were seen once. The sequencing input was PBMCs or T cells enriched from blood (not recorded which). The receptors were gathered from a woman aged 40 to 50 who had recovered from COVID-19. CDR3s include the opening cysteine and the closing phenylalanine or tryptophan. The D gene is left open where the match is weak. Size is stated for part of the rows, as once, few or many counts, or as a class when the clone is expanded.

V gene	D gene	J gene	CDR3 length	clone size	CDR3 protein	CDR3 DNA
TRBV7-8	.	TRBJ2-7	11	few	CASSELKKQYF	TGTGCCAGCAGCGAGCTAAAGAAGCAGTACTTC
TRBV29-1	TRBD1	TRBJ2-3	13	.	CSVDAPRDRAQYF	TGCAGCGTTGATGCGCCCCGGGACAGGGCGCAGTATTTT
TRBV21-1	.	TRBJ1-1	15	.	CASSPFGGDHTEAFF	TGTGCCAGCAGCCCCTTCGGAGGGGATCACACTGAAGCTTTCTTT
TRBV18	.	TRBJ1-4	13	.	CASSPRTTEKLFF	TGTGCCAGCTCCCCCCGGACAACTGAAAAACTGTTTTTT
TRBV6-5	TRBD1	TRBJ1-6	14	.	CASTKTGMNSPLHF	TGTGCCAGCACCAAGACAGGGATGAATTCACCCCTCCACTTT
TRBV18	.	TRBJ2-5	15	.	CASSPSVSALRTQYF	TGTGCCAGCTCACCTAGCGTCTCCGCGTTGAGGACCCAGTACTTC
TRBV2	TRBD1	TRBJ1-4	14	.	CASREDRNNEKLFF	TGTGCCAGCAGGGAGGACAGGAATAATGAAAAACTGTTTTTT
TRBV27	.	TRBJ1-5	15	.	CASSSGGTGNQPQHF	TGTGCCAGTTCATCGGGCGGGACGGGCAATCAGCCCCAGCATTTT
TRBV7-3	.	TRBJ2-1	15	.	CASSPSRVSYNEQFF	TGTGCCAGCAGCCCCAGCAGGGTATCCTACAATGAGCAGTTCTTC
TRBV7-9	TRBD1	TRBJ2-2	18	.	CASSSNTGQGRRTGELFF	TGTGCCAGCAGCTCGAACACCGGACAGGGGAGGAGGACCGGGGAGCTGTTTTTT
TRBV29-1	.	TRBJ1-1	9	.	CSVAPGAFF	TGCAGCGTTGCCCCGGGAGCTTTCTTT
TRBV18	TRBD1	TRBJ1-5	12	.	CASSPTGLPQHF	TGTGCCAGCTCACCGACAGGGCTGCCCCAGCATTTT
TRBV6-5	.	TRBJ2-1	12	.	CASGIRGNEQFF	TGTGCCAGCGGCATAAGAGGCAATGAGCAGTTCTTC
TRBV11-2	.	TRBJ2-3	11	once	CASSSTDTQYF	TGTGCCAGCAGCTCTACAGATACGCAGTATTTT
TRBV19	TRBD1	TRBJ1-4	15	.	CASSSPGQGKEKLFF	TGTGCCAGTAGTTCTCCGGGACAGGGTAAAGAAAAACTGTTTTTT
TRBV28	.	TRBJ1-1	15	.	CASSPPGQGNTEAFF	TGTGCCAGCAGTCCCCCGGGACAAGGGAACACTGAAGCTTTCTTT
TRBV5-6	.	TRBJ2-7	15	once	CASSGRIQVRNEQYF	TGTGCCAGCAGCGGCCGGATTCAGGTCAGGAACGAGCAGTACTTC
TRBV30	.	TRBJ2-7	14	.	CACLLRTYSYEQYF	TGTGCCTGTCTTCTACGGACATACTCCTACGAGCAGTACTTC
TRBV4-2	.	TRBJ1-3	15	once	CASSQFQNSGNTIYF	TGTGCCAGCAGCCAATTTCAGAACTCTGGAAACACCATATATTTT
TRBV5-4	.	TRBJ2-3	15	.	CASSFGVLLTDTQYF	TGTGCCAGCAGCTTCGGTGTCCTTCTCACAGATACGCAGTATTTT
TRBV7-9	TRBD1	TRBJ2-4	13	.	CASSIQGTNIQYF	TGTGCCAGCAGCATACAGGGGACAAACATTCAGTACTTC